This TCR beta chain came from a study of beta chain features in type 1 diabetes. This clone was counted only a few times. Its antigen remains unknown. The study's findings and limits: Patients' naive, central memory and regulatory TCRB repertoires appeared more alike than those of healthy donors.

All of the isolated RNA was reverse transcribed, so expressed TCRB transcripts were sequenced. Assay used: immunoSEQ multiplex PCR; TCRdb lists only in-frame clones, some missing. Of 130,000 or so clones detected, about 9.1% appear once; the ten largest clones hold about 0.6%. Germline V gene data show CDR1 as PRHDT and CDR2 as FYEKMQ (reference sequence). V gave up 3 bases and J gave up 6 bases, with 10 bases separating them. The CDR3 runs 13 residues. This clonotype was sampled from a woman in her thirties or forties in good health. The sample comprised central memory CD4+ T cells from blood. This rearrangement joins TRBV13 to TRBJ2-3; no definite D call. The CDR3, as DNA: TGTGCCAGCAGCTTTCGACCCGGGGATACGCAGTATTTT. It is translated as CASSFRPGDTQYF.